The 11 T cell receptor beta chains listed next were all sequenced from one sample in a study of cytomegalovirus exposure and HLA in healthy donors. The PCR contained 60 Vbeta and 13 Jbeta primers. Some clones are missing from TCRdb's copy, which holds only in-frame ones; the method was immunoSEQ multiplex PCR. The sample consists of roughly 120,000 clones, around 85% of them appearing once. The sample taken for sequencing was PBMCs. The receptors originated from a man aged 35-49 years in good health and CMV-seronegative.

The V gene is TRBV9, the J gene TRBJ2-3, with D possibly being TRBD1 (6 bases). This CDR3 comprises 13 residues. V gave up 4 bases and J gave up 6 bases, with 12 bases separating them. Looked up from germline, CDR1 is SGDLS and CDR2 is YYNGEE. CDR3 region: CASSRTVQDTQYF. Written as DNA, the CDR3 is TGTGCCAGCAGCAGGACAGTTCAGGATACGCAGTATTTT.

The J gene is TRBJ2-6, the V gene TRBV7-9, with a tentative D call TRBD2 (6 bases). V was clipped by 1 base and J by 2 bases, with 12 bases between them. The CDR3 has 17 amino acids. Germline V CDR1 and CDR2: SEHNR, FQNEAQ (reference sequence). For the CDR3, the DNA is TGTGCCAGCAGCTTAGGGTCTAGCGCACCTGGGGCCAACGTCCTGACTTTC. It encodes CASSLGSSAPGANVLTF.

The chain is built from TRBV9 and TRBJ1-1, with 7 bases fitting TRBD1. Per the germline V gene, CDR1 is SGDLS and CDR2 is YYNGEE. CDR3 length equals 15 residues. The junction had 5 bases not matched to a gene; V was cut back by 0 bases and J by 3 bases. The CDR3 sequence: CASSVGRGRDTEAFF. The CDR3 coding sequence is TGTGCCAGCAGCGTAGGAAGGGGGCGCGACACTGAAGCTTTCTTT.

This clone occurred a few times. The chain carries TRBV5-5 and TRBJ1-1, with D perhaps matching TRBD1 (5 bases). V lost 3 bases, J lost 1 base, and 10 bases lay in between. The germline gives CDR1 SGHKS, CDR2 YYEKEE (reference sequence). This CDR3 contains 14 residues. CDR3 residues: CASSSRVGNTEAFF. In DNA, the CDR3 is TGTGCCAGCAGCTCCAGGGTTGGGAACACTGAAGCTTTCTTT.

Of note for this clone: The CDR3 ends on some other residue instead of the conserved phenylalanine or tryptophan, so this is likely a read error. The CDR3 coding sequence is TGTGCCTGGACTCCCTACCCTGGGGCCAACGTCCTGACTGTC. This codes for CAWTPYPGANVLTV. The gene calls are TRBV30 and TRBJ2-6; D gene unclear. This CDR3 contains 14 residues. Germline V CDR1 and CDR2: GTSNPN, SVGIG (reference sequence). Trimming cost V 4 bases and J 2 bases, with 9 bases left between them.

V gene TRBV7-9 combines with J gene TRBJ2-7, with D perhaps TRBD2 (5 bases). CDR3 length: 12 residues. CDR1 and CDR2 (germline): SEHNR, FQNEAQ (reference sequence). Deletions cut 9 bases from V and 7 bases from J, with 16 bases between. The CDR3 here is CASNDGGAEQYF. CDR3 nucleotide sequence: TGTGCCAGTAACGACGGAGGAGCGGAGCAGTACTTC.

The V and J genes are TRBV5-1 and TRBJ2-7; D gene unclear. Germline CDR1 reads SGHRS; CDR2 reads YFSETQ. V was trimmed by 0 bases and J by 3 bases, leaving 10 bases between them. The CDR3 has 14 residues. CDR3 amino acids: CASSLDGANYEQYF. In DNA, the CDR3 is TGCGCCAGCAGCTTGGACGGAGCCAACTACGAGCAGTACTTC. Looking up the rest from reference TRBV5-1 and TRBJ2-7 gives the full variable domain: KAGVTQTPRYLIKTRGQQVTLSCSPISGHRSVSWYQQTPGQGLQFLFEYFSETQRNKGNFPGRFSGRQFSNSRSEMNVSTLELGDSALYLCASSLDGANYEQYFGPGTRLTVT.

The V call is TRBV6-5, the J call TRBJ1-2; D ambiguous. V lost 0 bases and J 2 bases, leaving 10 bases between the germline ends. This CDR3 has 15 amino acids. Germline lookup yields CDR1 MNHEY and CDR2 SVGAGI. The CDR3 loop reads CASSYSIQKNYGYTF. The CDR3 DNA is TGTGCCAGCAGTTACTCGATACAGAAGAACTATGGCTACACCTTC.

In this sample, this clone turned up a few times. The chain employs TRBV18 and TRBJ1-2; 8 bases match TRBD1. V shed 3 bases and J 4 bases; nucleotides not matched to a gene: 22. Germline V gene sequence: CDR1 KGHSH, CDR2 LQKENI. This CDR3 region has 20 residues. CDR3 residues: CASSPRLGDQTGEWGYGYTF. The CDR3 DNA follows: TGTGCCAGCTCACCTCGACTGGGCGACCAGACAGGGGAATGGGGCTATGGCTACACCTTC.

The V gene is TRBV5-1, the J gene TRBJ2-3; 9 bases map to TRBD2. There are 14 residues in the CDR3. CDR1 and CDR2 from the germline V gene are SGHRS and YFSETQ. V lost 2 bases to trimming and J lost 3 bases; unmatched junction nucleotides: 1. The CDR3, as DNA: TGCGCCAGCAGCTTCACTAGCGGGACAGATACGCAGTATTTT. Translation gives CASSFTSGTDTQYF.

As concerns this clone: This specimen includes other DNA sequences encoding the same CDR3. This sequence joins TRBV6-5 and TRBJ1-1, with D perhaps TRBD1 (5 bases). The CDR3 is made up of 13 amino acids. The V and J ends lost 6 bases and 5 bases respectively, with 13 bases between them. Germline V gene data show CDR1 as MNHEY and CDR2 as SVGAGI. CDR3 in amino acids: CASRPTGDTEAFF. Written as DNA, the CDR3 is TGTGCCAGCAGGCCCACGGGGGATACTGAAGCTTTCTTT.